This TCR beta chain stems from a study of blood T cell repertoires in COVID-19. In the study overall: Samples of COVID-19 (acute and convalescent) were obtained from the United States, Italy and Spain. Nucleic acid was either cDNA or gDNA, and it came from T cells, B-cell-depleted T cells, or PBMCs.

Authors' data handling: The authors estimated nucleated cell counts from reference gene primer amplification. Profiled with immunoSEQ multiplex PCR; TCRdb holds only in-frame clones, not every one. The V and J calls and the clone size are those of that table, but D and trimming were determined from the DNA. The data show 200,000 to 300,000 clones, with over 80% seen just once and 5.5% to 8% held by the top ten. The V end was cut by 3 bases, the J end by 0 bases, with 17 bases between. This CDR3 has 18 amino acids. Germline CDR1 reads KGHSH; CDR2 reads LQKENI. The rearrangement links TRBV18 to TRBJ2-2; D is unclear. What was sequenced was peripheral blood. The clonotype was recovered from an older woman with active or convalescent COVID-19. The CDR3 coding sequence is TGTGCCAGCTCACCTCGGGTCTCGAGACCCCCGAACACCGGGGAGCTGTTTTTT. Encoded protein: CASSPRVSRPPNTGELFF.